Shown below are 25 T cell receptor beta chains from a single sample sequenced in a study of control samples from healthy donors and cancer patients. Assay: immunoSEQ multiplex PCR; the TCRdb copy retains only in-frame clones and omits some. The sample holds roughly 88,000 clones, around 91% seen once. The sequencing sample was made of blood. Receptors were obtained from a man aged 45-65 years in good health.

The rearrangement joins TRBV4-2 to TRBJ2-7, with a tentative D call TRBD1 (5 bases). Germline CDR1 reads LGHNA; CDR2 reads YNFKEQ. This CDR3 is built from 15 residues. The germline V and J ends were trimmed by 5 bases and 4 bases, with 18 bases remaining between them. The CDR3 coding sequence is TGTGCCAGCAGCGAGGCAAGGGGCGCAAGGTACGAGCAGTACTTC. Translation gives CASSEARGARYEQYF.

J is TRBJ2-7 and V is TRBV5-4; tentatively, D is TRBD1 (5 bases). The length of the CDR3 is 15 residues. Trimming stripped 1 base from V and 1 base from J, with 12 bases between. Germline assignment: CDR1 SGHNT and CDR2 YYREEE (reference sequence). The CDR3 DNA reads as TGTGCCAGCAGCTTGATTCATAGGGGATCCTACGAGCAGTACTTC. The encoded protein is CASSLIHRGSYEQYF.

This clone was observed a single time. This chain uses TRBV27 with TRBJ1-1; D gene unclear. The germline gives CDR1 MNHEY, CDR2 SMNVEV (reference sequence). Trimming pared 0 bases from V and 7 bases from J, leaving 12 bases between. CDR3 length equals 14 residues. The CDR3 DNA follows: TGTGCCAGCAGTTTATCACGGGTACCCAGTGAAGCTTTCTTT. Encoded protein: CASSLSRVPSEAFF.

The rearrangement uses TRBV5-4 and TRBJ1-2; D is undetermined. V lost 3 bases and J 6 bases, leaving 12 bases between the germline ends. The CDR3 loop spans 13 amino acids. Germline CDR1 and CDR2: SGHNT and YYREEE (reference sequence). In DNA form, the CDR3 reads TGTGCCAGCAGCTCTTATATCCGCGATGGCTACACCTTC. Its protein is CASSSYIRDGYTF.

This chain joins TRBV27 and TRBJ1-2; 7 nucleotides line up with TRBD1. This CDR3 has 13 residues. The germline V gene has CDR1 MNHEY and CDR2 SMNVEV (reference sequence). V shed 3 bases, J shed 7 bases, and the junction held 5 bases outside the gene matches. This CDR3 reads CASSFQGEGGYTF. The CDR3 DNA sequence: TGTGCCAGCAGTTTTCAGGGGGAAGGTGGCTACACCTTC.

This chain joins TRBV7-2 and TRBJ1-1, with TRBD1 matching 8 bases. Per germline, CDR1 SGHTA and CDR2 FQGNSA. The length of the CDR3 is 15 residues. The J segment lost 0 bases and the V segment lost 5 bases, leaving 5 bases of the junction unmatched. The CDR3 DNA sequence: TGTGCCAGCAGCGACAGGGGCCACATGAACACTGAAGCTTTCTTT. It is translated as CASSDRGHMNTEAFF.

CDR3 bases: TGTGCCAGCAGCCAAGGACAAGGTTTTGCTGAGACCCAGTACTTC. It yields the protein CASSQGQGFAETQYF. The chain joins TRBV3-1 (or the pseudogene TRBV3-2) to TRBJ2-5, with D unresolved. CDR1 LGHDT and CDR2 YNNKEL come from the germline V gene (reference sequence). The CDR3 runs to 15 residues. Trimming left V 1 base short and J 5 bases short, with 14 bases between.

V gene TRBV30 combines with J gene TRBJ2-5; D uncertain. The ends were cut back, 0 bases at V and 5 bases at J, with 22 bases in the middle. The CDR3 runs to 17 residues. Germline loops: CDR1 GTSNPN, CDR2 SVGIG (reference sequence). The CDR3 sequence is CAWSVRAGSGLRETQYF. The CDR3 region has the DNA TGTGCCTGGAGTGTACGGGCAGGCAGTGGGCTAAGGGAGACCCAGTACTTC. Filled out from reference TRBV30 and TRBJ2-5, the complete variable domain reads SQTIHQWPATLVQPVGSPLSLECTVEGTSNPNLYWYRQAAGRGLQLLFYSVGIGQISSEVPQNLSASRPQDRQFILSSKKLLLSDSGFYLCAWSVRAGSGLRETQYFGPGTRLLVL.

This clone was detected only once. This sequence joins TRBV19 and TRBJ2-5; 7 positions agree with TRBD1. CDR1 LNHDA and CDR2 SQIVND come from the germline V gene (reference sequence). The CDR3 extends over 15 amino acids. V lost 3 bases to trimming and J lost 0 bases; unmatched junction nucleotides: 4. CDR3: CASSISGGYQETQYF. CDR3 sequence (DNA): TGTGCCAGTAGTATTTCAGGGGGTTACCAAGAGACCCAGTACTTC.

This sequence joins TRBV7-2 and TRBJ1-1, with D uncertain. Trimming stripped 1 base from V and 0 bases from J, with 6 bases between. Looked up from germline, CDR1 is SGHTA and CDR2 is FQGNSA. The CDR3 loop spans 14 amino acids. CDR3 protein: CASSLGAVNTEAFF. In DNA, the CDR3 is TGTGCCAGCAGCTTAGGGGCGGTGAACACTGAAGCTTTCTTT.

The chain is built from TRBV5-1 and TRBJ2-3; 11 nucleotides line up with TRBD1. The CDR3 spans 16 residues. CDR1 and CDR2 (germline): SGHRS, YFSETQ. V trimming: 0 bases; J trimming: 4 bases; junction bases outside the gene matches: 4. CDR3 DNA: TGCGCCAGCAGCTTGGGGGGACAGGGGGTAGCAGATACGCAGTATTTT. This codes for CASSLGGQGVADTQYF.

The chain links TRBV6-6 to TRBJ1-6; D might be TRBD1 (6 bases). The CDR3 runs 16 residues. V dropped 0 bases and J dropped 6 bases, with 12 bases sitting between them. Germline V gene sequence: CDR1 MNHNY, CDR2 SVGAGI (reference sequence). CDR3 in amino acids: CASSYSTGAGNSPLHF. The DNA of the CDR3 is TGTGCCAGCAGTTACTCAACGGGGGCAGGTAATTCACCCCTCCACTTT.

CDR3 protein: CASSSLEGAYYTF. DNA of the CDR3: TGTGCCAGCAGCTCTTTGGAGGGGGCCTACTACACCTTC. The V gene is TRBV14, the J gene TRBJ1-2; the match to TRBD1 covers 7 bases. In germline, CDR1 is SGHDN, CDR2 FVKESK. The CDR3 consists of 13 residues. V trimming: 5 bases; J trimming: 10 bases; junction bases outside the gene matches: 10.

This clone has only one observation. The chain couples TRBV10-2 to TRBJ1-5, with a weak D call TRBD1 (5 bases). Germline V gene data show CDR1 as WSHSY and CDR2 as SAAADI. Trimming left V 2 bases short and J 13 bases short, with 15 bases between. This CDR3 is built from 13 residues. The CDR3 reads CASSEPMAGLQHF. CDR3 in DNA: TGCGCCAGCAGTGAGCCTATGGCAGGGCTTCAGCATTTT.

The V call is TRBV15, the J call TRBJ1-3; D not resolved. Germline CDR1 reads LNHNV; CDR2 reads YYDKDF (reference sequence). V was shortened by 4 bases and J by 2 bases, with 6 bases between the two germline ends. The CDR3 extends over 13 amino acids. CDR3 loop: CATSTSPGNTIYF. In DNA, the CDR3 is TGTGCCACCAGCACAAGCCCTGGAAACACCATATATTTT.

The CDR3: CASSPPSRGPNEQFF. The CDR3, as DNA: TGTGCCAGCTCACCCCCTAGCAGGGGTCCAAATGAGCAGTTCTTC. The chain couples TRBV18 to TRBJ2-1; possibly TRBD1 for D (6 bases). This CDR3 comprises 15 residues. Trimming cost V 3 bases and J 7 bases, with 16 bases left between them. Per the germline V gene, CDR1 is KGHSH and CDR2 is LQKENI.

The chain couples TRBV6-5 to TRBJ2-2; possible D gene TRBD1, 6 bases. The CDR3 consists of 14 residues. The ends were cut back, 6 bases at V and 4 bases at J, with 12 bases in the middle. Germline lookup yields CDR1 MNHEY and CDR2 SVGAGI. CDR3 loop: CASSTGQSTGELFF. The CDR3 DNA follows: TGTGCCAGCAGCACGGGACAAAGCACCGGGGAGCTGTTTTTT.

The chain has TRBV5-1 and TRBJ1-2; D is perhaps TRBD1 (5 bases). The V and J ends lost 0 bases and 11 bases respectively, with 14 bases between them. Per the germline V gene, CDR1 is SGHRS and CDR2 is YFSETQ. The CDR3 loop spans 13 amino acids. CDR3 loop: CASSLERQGPYTF. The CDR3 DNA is TGCGCCAGCAGCTTGGAGCGGCAGGGCCCTTACACCTTC. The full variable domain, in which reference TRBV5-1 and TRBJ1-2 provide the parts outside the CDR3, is KAGVTQTPRYLIKTRGQQVTLSCSPISGHRSVSWYQQTPGQGLQFLFEYFSETQRNKGNFPGRFSGRQFSNSRSEMNVSTLELGDSALYLCASSLERQGPYTFGSGTRLTVV.

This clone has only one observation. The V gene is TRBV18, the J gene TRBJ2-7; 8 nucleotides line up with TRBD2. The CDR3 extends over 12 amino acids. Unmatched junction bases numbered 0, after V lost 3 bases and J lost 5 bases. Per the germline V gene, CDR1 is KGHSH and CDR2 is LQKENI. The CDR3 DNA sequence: TGTGCCAGCTCACCCGGGGGGGACGAGCAGTACTTC. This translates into CASSPGGDEQYF.

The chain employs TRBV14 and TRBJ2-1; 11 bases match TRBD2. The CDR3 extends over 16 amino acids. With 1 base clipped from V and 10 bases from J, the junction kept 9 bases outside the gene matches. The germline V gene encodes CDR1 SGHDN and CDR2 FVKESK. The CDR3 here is CASSQGVRLAGWEQFF. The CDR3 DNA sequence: TGTGCCAGCAGCCAAGGCGTAAGACTAGCGGGGTGGGAGCAGTTCTTC.

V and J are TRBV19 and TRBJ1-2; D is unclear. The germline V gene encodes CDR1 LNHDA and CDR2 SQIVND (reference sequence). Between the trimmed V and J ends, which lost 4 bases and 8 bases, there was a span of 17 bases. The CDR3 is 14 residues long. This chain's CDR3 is CASSRWSEFQGYTF. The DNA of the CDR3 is TGTGCCAGTAGTAGGTGGTCAGAGTTCCAAGGCTACACCTTC. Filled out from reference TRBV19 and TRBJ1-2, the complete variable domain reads DGGITQSPKYLFRKEGQNVTLSCEQNLNHDAMYWYRQDPGQGLRLIYYSQIVNDFQKGDIAEGYSVSREKKESFPLTVTSAQKNPTAFYLCASSRWSEFQGYTFGSGTRLTVV.

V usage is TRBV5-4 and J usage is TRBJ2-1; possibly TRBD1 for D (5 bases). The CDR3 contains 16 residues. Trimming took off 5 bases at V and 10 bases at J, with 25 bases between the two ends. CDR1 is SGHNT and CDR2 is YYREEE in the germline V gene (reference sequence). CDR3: CASSVSRGSSRREQFF. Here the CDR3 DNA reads TGTGCCAGCAGTGTAAGTAGGGGATCTTCTCGCAGAGAGCAGTTCTTC.

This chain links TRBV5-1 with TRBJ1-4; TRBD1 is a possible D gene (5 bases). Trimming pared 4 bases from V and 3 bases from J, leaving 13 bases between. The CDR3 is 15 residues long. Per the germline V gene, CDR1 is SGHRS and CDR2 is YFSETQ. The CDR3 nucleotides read TGCGCCAGCAGCCCAGGGACCGCCGCTAATGAAAAACTGTTTTTT. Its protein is CASSPGTAANEKLFF.

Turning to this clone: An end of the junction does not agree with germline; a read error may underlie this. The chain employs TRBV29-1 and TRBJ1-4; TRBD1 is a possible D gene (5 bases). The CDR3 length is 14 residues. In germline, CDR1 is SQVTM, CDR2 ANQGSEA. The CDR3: CSVYPGPTTEKLFF. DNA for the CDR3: TGCAGCGTATACCCGGGACCGACTACTGAAAAACTGTTTTTT.

The CDR3 is CASKEEGSQPQHF. The CDR3 DNA follows: TGTGCCAGTAAGGAAGAGGGAAGTCAGCCCCAGCATTTT. This chain joins TRBV19 and TRBJ1-5, with D unclear. The germline V gene has CDR1 LNHDA and CDR2 SQIVND (reference sequence). Trimming removed 7 bases at V and 6 bases at J, with 13 bases between. The CDR3 contains 13 residues.